Listed here are 25 T cell receptor beta chains from one sample, sequenced in a study of shared clonotypes between healthy human individuals. Terminally differentiated effector memory CD45RA+ cells were excluded by CCR7 positive selection of CD45RO-negative cells. Only in-frame clones appear in the TCRdb table, and some are missing; sequencing was by immunoSEQ multiplex PCR. The data show approximately 590,000 clones, around 95% seen once. The source material was naive CD8+ T cells sorted from blood. The receptors were gathered from a woman aged 25 to 39 in good health.

This chain links TRBV6-1 with TRBJ1-5; 12 bases map to TRBD1. Germline CDR1 MNHNS, CDR2 SASEGT. With V trimmed by 4 bases and J by 7 bases, 8 bases remained unmatched. This CDR3 is built from 16 residues. CDR3 sequence: CASSATGQGAGQPQHF. The DNA for the CDR3 is TGTGCCAGCAGTGCCACGGGACAGGGGGCTGGGCAGCCCCAGCATTTT.

The rearrangement uses TRBV7-9 and TRBJ2-7; D might be TRBD1 (6 bases). The CDR3 extends over 13 amino acids. V shed 3 bases and J shed 6 bases, with 12 bases lying between them. Germline assignment: CDR1 SEHNR and CDR2 FQNEAQ (reference sequence). The CDR3 region is CASSLGTPREQYF. The CDR3 DNA follows: TGTGCCAGCAGCTTGGGGACACCCCGCGAGCAGTACTTC.

V is TRBV6-1 and J is TRBJ2-3; unclear D gene. The germline V and J ends were trimmed by 8 bases and 4 bases, with 10 bases remaining between them. CDR1 and CDR2 from the germline V gene are MNHNS and SASEGT. The CDR3 spans 12 residues. The CDR3 loop reads CASETQADTQYF. In DNA form, the CDR3 reads TGTGCCAGCGAAACCCAGGCAGATACGCAGTATTTT.

The V call is TRBV9, the J call TRBJ2-7, with TRBD2 matching 8 bases. The CDR3 contains 15 residues. Trimming cost V 4 bases and J 2 bases; bases outside gene matches: 8. Germline V CDR1 and CDR2: SGDLS, YYNGEE. The CDR3 region is CASSPGGVGTYEQYF. In DNA form, the CDR3 reads TGTGCCAGCAGCCCCGGGGGGGTCGGAACCTACGAGCAGTACTTC.

This chain joins TRBV28 and TRBJ1-4; 10 bases line up with TRBD1. The CDR3 consists of 15 residues. Trimming cost V 3 bases and J 8 bases; bases outside gene matches: 6. Germline V lookup: CDR1 MDHEN, CDR2 SYDVKM. Written as DNA, the CDR3 is TGTGCCAGCAGTTTGTGGTTGACAGGGGGCGAAAAACTGTTTTTT. It codes for CASSLWLTGGEKLFF.

The genes are TRBV7-9 and TRBJ2-2; 16 nucleotides line up with TRBD2. V shed 5 bases and J 5 bases; nucleotides not matched to a gene: 5. The length of the CDR3 is 17 residues. CDR1 and CDR2 (germline): SEHNR, FQNEAQ (reference sequence). CDR3 DNA sequence: TGTGCCAGCAGCCCGGGACTAGCGGGAGGGAGAACCGGGGAGCTGTTTTTT. It encodes CASSPGLAGGRTGELFF.

This chain links TRBV4-1 with TRBJ2-7, with unresolved D. Trimming shortened V by 1 base and J by 7 bases, and 11 bases separated the two germline ends. Per the germline V gene, CDR1 is MGHRA and CDR2 is YSYEKL. This CDR3 is built from 13 residues. DNA of the CDR3: TGCGCCAGCAGCCAAGGTGTCTGGCGTGAGCAGTACTTC. This encodes CASSQGVWREQYF.

V and J are TRBV6-1 and TRBJ2-1, with D possibly matching TRBD2 (5 bases). Trimming shortened V by 2 bases and J by 5 bases, and 16 bases separated the two germline ends. This CDR3 has 16 amino acids. The V gene's germline CDR1 is MNHNS and CDR2 SASEGT. The CDR3 region has the DNA TGTGCCAGCAGTGAAAAATTGGGCGGGCCCCACAATGAGCAGTTCTTC. It is translated as CASSEKLGGPHNEQFF.

The chain recombines TRBV7-9 with TRBJ1-1; D not resolved. The CDR3 covers 13 residues. Deletions cut 7 bases from V and 0 bases from J, with 9 bases between. Germline V gene lookup returns CDR1 SEHNR and CDR2 FQNEAQ (reference sequence). The CDR3 region is CASIVIMNTEAFF. The DNA for the CDR3 is TGTGCCAGCATCGTAATCATGAACACTGAAGCTTTCTTT.

This chain connects TRBV7-9 to TRBJ2-2; a possible D gene is TRBD2 (5 bases). Trimming removed 6 bases at V and 5 bases at J, with 13 bases between. The CDR3 length is 14 residues. Germline V lookup: CDR1 SEHNR, CDR2 FQNEAQ (reference sequence). The CDR3 reads CASRPSTGTGELFF. As DNA, the CDR3 is TGTGCCAGCAGACCCTCGACGGGGACCGGGGAGCTGTTTTTT.

V usage is TRBV7-9 and J usage is TRBJ2-6; no reliable D call. CDR1 SEHNR and CDR2 FQNEAQ come from the germline V gene (reference sequence). This CDR3 has 19 amino acids. The V and J ends lost 5 bases and 0 bases respectively, with 20 bases between them. CDR3 DNA: TGTGCCAGCAGCCCCCAGATCGGCAGACCCTTCTCTGGGGCCAACGTCCTGACTTTC. This gives the protein CASSPQIGRPFSGANVLTF.

This clone was seen only once. The chain's CDR3 is CASSLRGRTGELFF. For the CDR3, the DNA is TGTGCCAGCAGTTTACGGGGGCGGACCGGGGAGCTGTTTTTT. The chain has TRBV28 and TRBJ2-2; D assignment may be TRBD1 or TRBD2 (6 bases each). The CDR3 is made up of 14 amino acids. The germline V gene encodes CDR1 MDHEN and CDR2 SYDVKM. Trimming removed 2 bases from V and 5 bases from J, with 9 bases in between.

This rearrangement joins TRBV28 to TRBJ2-7; 8 bases match TRBD1. Germline lookup yields CDR1 MDHEN and CDR2 SYDVKM. V dropped 3 bases and J dropped 3; count of bases not matched to a gene: 4. The CDR3 is made up of 14 amino acids. The CDR3 protein is CASSFVTGDYEQYF. CDR3 coding DNA: TGTGCCAGCAGTTTCGTGACAGGGGACTACGAGCAGTACTTC.

The genes are TRBV13 and TRBJ1-1; D is perhaps TRBD1 (5 bases). The CDR3 consists of 15 residues. Germline CDR1 and CDR2: PRHDT and FYEKMQ (reference sequence). Trimming took 2 bases from V and 1 from J, leaving 11 bases between them. The CDR3 coding sequence is TGTGCCAGCAGCTTAACGCTGACAGCGAACACTGAAGCTTTCTTT. Residues: CASSLTLTANTEAFF.

The chain employs TRBV10-1 and TRBJ2-2, with D perhaps TRBD2 (6 bases). V dropped 2 bases and J dropped 4 bases, with 14 bases sitting between them. Per the germline V gene, CDR1 is WNHNN and CDR2 is SYGVQD (reference sequence). The CDR3 runs 16 residues. The CDR3 here is CASSEEPGLVTGELFF. For the CDR3, the DNA is TGCGCCAGCAGTGAGGAACCGGGACTCGTCACCGGGGAGCTGTTTTTT.

This chain connects TRBV6-5 to TRBJ2-5; 8 bases fit TRBD1. V shed 6 bases, J shed 0 bases, and the junction held 3 bases outside the gene matches. CDR1 and CDR2 (germline): MNHEY, SVGAGI. The length of the CDR3 is 14 residues. For the CDR3, the DNA is TGTGCCAGCAGCGGACAGGGAAACCAAGAGACCCAGTACTTC. It is translated as CASSGQGNQETQYF.

This rearrangement joins TRBV10-2 to TRBJ1-2; 7 bases are shared with TRBD1. The junction had 9 bases not matched to a gene; V was cut back by 6 bases and J by 5 bases. Germline lookup yields CDR1 WSHSY and CDR2 SAAADI. The CDR3 contains 14 residues. The CDR3 bases are TGCGCCAGCAGGCCAGGGGGGCTCGGGTATGGCTACACCTTC. Its translation is CASRPGGLGYGYTF.

The rearrangement links TRBV6-1 to TRBJ2-7, with TRBD2 identical over 12 bases. Germline values: CDR1 MNHNS, CDR2 SASEGT. The trim removed 2 bases at V and 5 bases at J, leaving 13 bases unmatched. The CDR3 extends over 18 amino acids. The CDR3 sequence is CASSELGIRLAGVNEQYF. CDR3 DNA: TGTGCCAGCAGTGAATTAGGGATCCGACTAGCGGGAGTAAACGAGCAGTACTTC.

This rearrangement joins TRBV27 to TRBJ2-2; TRBD2 matches at 12 bases. Germline V gene sequence: CDR1 MNHEY, CDR2 SMNVEV (reference sequence). The CDR3 sequence is 18 residues long. V trimming: 5 bases; J trimming: 5 bases; junction bases outside the gene matches: 12. The CDR3 loop is CASSGRLAGVWRTGELFF. The CDR3 DNA reads as TGTGCCAGCAGTGGGAGACTAGCGGGAGTCTGGAGGACCGGGGAGCTGTTTTTT.

On this clone: The same CDR3 can be traced to other DNA sequences in this sample. The chain recombines TRBV27 with TRBJ2-3; D gene uncertain. The CDR3 is 14 residues long. Germline CDR1 reads MNHEY; CDR2 reads SMNVEV (reference sequence). V was clipped by 2 bases and J by 0 bases, with 6 bases between them. CDR3 region: CASSLAASTDTQYF. CDR3 in DNA: TGTGCCAGCAGTTTAGCGGCTAGCACAGATACGCAGTATTTT.

The V call is TRBV28, the J call TRBJ2-7; TRBD1 matches 9 bases. Germline V CDR1 and CDR2: MDHEN, SYDVKM. Germline trimming cut 3 bases from V and 5 bases from J; bases unmatched to any gene: 11. CDR3 size: 16 residues. The CDR3 bases are TGTGCCAGCAGTTTGGGGTGGGACAGGGCCGTAAACGAGCAGTACTTC. Encoded protein: CASSLGWDRAVNEQYF.

The chain joins TRBV5-4 to TRBJ2-3, with 7 bases fitting TRBD2. This CDR3 has 15 residues. The junction had 7 bases not matched to a gene; V was cut back by 2 bases and J by 4 bases. CDR1 is SGHNT and CDR2 is YYREEE in the germline V gene (reference sequence). CDR3 loop: CASSFGSGGSDTQYF. CDR3 sequence (DNA): TGTGCCAGCAGCTTTGGGTCGGGGGGATCAGATACGCAGTATTTT.

The rearrangement links TRBV5-4 to TRBJ2-7, with D possibly called TRBD1 or TRBD2 (5 bases each). Per the germline V gene, CDR1 is SGHNT and CDR2 is YYREEE (reference sequence). The V end lost 0 bases, the J end lost 2 bases, and 12 bases lay between the germline ends. The CDR3 runs 15 residues. As DNA, the CDR3 is TGTGCCAGCAGCTTGGTGGGAGAGGGGCCCTACGAGCAGTACTTC. Translation: CASSLVGEGPYEQYF. Full variable domain (outside the CDR3, taken from reference TRBV5-4 and TRBJ2-7): ETGVTQSPTHLIKTRGQQVTLRCSSQSGHNTVSWYQQALGQGPQFIFQYYREEENGRGNFPPRFSGLQFPNYSSELNVNALELDDSALYLCASSLVGEGPYEQYFGPGTRLTVT.

The genes are TRBV7-9 and TRBJ1-4, with D possibly matching TRBD1 (6 bases). CDR3 length: 16 residues. Per germline, CDR1 SEHNR and CDR2 FQNEAQ (reference sequence). The V end lost 0 bases, the J end lost 8 bases, and 16 bases lay between the germline ends. The CDR3 here is CASSLARGEQGEKLFF. The CDR3 DNA sequence: TGTGCCAGCAGCTTAGCGAGGGGGGAACAGGGAGAAAAACTGTTTTTT.

The gene calls are TRBV4-1 and TRBJ2-7, with 8 bases lining up with TRBD2. The CDR3 extends over 16 amino acids. Germline V gives CDR1 MGHRA, CDR2 YSYEKL. The V segment lost 1 base and the J segment 3 bases; nucleotides outside the gene matches: 8. Written as DNA, the CDR3 is TGCGCCAGCAGCCAAGCTGTGGCGGGAGGACACTACGAGCAGTACTTC. This codes for CASSQAVAGGHYEQYF.